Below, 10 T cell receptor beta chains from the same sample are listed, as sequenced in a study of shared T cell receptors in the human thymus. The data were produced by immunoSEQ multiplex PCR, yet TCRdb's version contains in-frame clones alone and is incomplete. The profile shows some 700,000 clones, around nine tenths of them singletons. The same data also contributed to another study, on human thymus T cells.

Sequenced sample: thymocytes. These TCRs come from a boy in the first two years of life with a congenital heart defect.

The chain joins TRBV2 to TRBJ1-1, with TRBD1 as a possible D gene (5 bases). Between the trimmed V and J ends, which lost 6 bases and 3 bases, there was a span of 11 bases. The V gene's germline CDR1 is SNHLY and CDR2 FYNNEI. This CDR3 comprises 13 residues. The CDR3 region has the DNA TGTGCCAGCAGACTCACAGGAGACACTGAAGCTTTCTTT. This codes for CASRLTGDTEAFF.

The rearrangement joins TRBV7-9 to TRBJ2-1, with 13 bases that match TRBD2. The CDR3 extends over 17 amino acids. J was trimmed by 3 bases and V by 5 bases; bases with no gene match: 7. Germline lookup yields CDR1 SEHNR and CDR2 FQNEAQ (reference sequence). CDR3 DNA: TGTGCCAGCAGCGCCCGGACTAGCGGGAGCGACTACAATGAGCAGTTCTTC. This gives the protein CASSARTSGSDYNEQFF.

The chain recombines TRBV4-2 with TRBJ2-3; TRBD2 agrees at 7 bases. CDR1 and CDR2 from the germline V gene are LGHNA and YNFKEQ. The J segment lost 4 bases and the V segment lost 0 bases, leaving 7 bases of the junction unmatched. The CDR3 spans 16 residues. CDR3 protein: CASSQDGAGDADTQYF. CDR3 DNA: TGTGCCAGCAGCCAAGATGGGGCGGGAGATGCAGATACGCAGTATTTT.

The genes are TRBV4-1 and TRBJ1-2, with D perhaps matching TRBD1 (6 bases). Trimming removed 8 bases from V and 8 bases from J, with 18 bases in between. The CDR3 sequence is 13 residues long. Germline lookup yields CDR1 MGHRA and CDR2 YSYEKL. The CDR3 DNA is TGCGCCAGCGGACCCTCGGGGGGGCCCGGCTACACCTTC. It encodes CASGPSGGPGYTF.

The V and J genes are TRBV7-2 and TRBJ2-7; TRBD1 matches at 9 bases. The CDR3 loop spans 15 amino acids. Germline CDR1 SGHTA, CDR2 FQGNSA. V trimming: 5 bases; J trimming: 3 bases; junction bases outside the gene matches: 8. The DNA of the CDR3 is TGTGCCAGCAGCCCGATGGACAGGGGAGTCTACGAGCAGTACTTC. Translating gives CASSPMDRGVYEQYF. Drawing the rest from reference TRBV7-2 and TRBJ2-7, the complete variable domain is GAGVSQSPSNKVTEKGKDVELRCDPISGHTALYWYRQSLGQGLEFLIYFQGNSAPDKSGLPSDRFSAERTGGSVSTLTIQRTQQEDSAVYLCASSPMDRGVYEQYFGPGTRLTVT.

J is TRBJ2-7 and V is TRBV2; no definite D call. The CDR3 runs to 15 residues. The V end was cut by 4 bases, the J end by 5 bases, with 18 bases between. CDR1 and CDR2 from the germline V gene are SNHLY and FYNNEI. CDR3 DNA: TGTGCCAGCAGTGCGAAGCCCCCATTCCGCCACGAGCAGTACTTC. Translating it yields CASSAKPPFRHEQYF.

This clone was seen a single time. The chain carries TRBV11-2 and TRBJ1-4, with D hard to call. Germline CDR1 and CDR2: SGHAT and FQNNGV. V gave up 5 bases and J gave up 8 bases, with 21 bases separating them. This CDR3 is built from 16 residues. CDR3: CASSPIEAGIEEKLFF. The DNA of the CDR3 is TGTGCCAGCAGCCCGATAGAAGCCGGGATCGAGGAAAAACTGTTTTTT.

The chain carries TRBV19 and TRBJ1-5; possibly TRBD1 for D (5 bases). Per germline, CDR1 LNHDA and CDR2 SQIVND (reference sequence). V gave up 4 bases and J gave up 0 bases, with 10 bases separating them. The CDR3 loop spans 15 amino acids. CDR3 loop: CASSRGHYSNQPQHF. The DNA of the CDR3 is TGTGCCAGTAGTAGAGGACATTATAGCAATCAGCCCCAGCATTTT. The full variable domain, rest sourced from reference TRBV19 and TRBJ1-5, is DGGITQSPKYLFRKEGQNVTLSCEQNLNHDAMYWYRQDPGQGLRLIYYSQIVNDFQKGDIAEGYSVSREKKESFPLTVTSAQKNPTAFYLCASSRGHYSNQPQHFGDGTRLSIL.

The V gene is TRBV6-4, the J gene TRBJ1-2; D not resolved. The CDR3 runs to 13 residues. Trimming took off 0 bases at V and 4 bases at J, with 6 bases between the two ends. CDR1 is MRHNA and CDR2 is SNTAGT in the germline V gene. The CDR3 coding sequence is TGTGCCAGCAGTGACTCGCAGCGCTATGGCTACACCTTC. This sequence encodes CASSDSQRYGYTF.

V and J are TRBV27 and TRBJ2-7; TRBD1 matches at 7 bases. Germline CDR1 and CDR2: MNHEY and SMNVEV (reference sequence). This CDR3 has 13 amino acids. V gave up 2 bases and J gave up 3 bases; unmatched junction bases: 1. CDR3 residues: CASSLDRDYEQYF. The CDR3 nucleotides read TGTGCCAGCAGTTTAGACAGGGACTACGAGCAGTACTTC.